One and the same sample provided the 30 T cell receptor beta chains below, sequenced in a study of blood T cells in healthy people across ages. Next came a second PCR, run for roughly 7 to 12 cycles, which used a sample-barcoded 5' primer along with a J-beta primer mix. TCRdb used MiXCR to reprocess the 5' RACE reads, holding one entry per CDR3 protein. Counted here are some 1.5 million distinct CDR3 sequences, about 45% occurring once; the ten biggest clones make up 4%. Sequencing was carried out using blood. These receptors all come from a woman aged 18-29 years in good health.

CDR3 bases: TGTGCCAGCCGGTCCCGGCAGGGGCCAACCCCCTACTATGGCTACACCTTC. Translating it yields CASRSRQGPTPYYGYTF. The chain uses TRBV27 and TRBJ1-2, with D maybe TRBD1 (6 bases). The CDR3 spans 17 residues. The V end was cut by 8 bases, the J end by 3 bases, with 25 bases between. CDR1 is MNHEY and CDR2 is SMNVEV in the germline V gene (reference sequence).

In this sample, this clonotype turned up once. Its ends do not fully match the called genes, so a read error is possible. The chain combines TRBV11-2 with TRBJ2-7; D might be TRBD2 (5 bases). The CDR3 length is 12 residues. CDR1 and CDR2 from the germline V gene are SGHAT and FQNNGV. The CDR3 is CAGSLDYGEQYF. Here the CDR3 DNA reads TGTGCCGGCAGCTTAGACTATGGTGAGCAGTACTTC.

This clonotype was counted between two and nine times. The chain carries TRBV29-1 and TRBJ2-7, with 7 bases fitting TRBD2. Trimming cost V 6 bases and J 0 bases; bases outside gene matches: 11. Germline V gene lookup returns CDR1 SQVTM and CDR2 ANQGSEA. The CDR3 has 15 amino acids. Here the CDR3 DNA reads TGCAGCGTCGCGGGGAGCGGGGTTCACTCCTACGAGCAGTACTTC. It is translated as CSVAGSGVHSYEQYF.

The chain couples TRBV27 to TRBJ2-1, with 7 nucleotides matching TRBD2. The trim removed 3 bases at V and 10 bases at J, leaving 6 bases unmatched. The germline gives CDR1 MNHEY, CDR2 SMNVEV (reference sequence). The CDR3 is 13 amino acids. DNA for the CDR3: TGTGCCAGCAGTTTCCTCAACGGGGGGGAGCAGTTCTTC. It codes for CASSFLNGGEQFF.

This chain links TRBV6-2 or TRBV6-3 with TRBJ1-2; D unclear. V lost 7 bases and J 5 bases, leaving 8 bases between the germline ends. This CDR3 has 11 residues. CDR1 is MNHEY, CDR2 SVGEGT, per germline. The CDR3 DNA sequence: TGTGCCAGCAACACAATGTATGGCTACACCTTC. Encoded protein: CASNTMYGYTF.

The genes are TRBV14 and TRBJ2-5; D is possibly TRBD2 (5 bases). This CDR3 comprises 16 residues. Trimming took 3 bases from V and 2 from J, leaving 16 bases between them. CDR1 is SGHDN, CDR2 FVKESK, per germline. The CDR3 region is CASSHVRTGVQETQYF. DNA for the CDR3: TGTGCCAGCAGCCATGTAAGGACTGGAGTACAAGAGACCCAGTACTTC.

This clonotype was seen a handful of times. The chain uses TRBV20-1 and TRBJ1-4; D gene uncertain. This CDR3 is 12 amino acids long. Germline assignment: CDR1 DFQATT and CDR2 SNEGSKA (reference sequence). Trimming shortened V by 1 base and J by 4 bases, and 4 bases separated the two germline ends. The CDR3 DNA follows: TGCAGTGCTAGAGGAGTTAATGAAAAACTGTTTTTT. Protein: CSARGVNEKLFF.

This clonotype appeared a few times. The chain links TRBV20-1 to TRBJ1-2; 9 bases are a match to TRBD1. This CDR3 comprises 14 residues. The germline gives CDR1 DFQATT, CDR2 SNEGSKA (reference sequence). V was clipped by 3 bases and J by 6 bases; unmatched bases: 8. In DNA form, the CDR3 reads TGCAGTGCTAGTAGGGACAGGGTTAGGGATGGCTACACCTTC. It codes for CSASRDRVRDGYTF.

This clonotype was picked up a small number of times. The chain couples TRBV7-2 to TRBJ2-7; tentative D call: TRBD1 (5 bases). V lost 2 bases and J 4 bases, leaving 9 bases between the germline ends. CDR3 length: 13 amino acids. Germline-derived CDR1 and CDR2 are SGHTA and FQGNSA. For the CDR3, the DNA is TGTGCCAGCAGCTTACGACAGCTATACGAGCAGTACTTC. Translating gives CASSLRQLYEQYF.

Only a few counts were recorded for this clonotype. The gene calls are TRBV20-1 and TRBJ1-2; the D gene is possibly TRBD1 (5 bases). Germline CDR1 reads DFQATT; CDR2 reads SNEGSKA (reference sequence). The CDR3 sequence is 13 residues long. V was pared by 1 base and J by 5 bases, with 11 bases between. DNA for the CDR3: TGCAGTGCTAGAGTTCATAGGGGTTATGGCTACACCTTC. It encodes CSARVHRGYGYTF.

This clonotype has a handful of counts. V gene TRBV28 combines with J gene TRBJ2-1; 10 bases fit TRBD2. Per germline, CDR1 MDHEN and CDR2 SYDVKM. This CDR3 comprises 14 residues. With V trimmed by 5 bases and J by 2 bases, 0 bases remained unmatched. CDR3 bases: TGTGCCAGCAGTACTAGCGGGACCTACAATGAGCAGTTCTTC. Protein: CASSTSGTYNEQFF.

The chain has TRBV4-1 and TRBJ2-7; 8 nucleotides line up with TRBD1. J lost 3 bases, V lost 4 bases, and 5 bases had no gene match. Germline V gene lookup returns CDR1 MGHRA and CDR2 YSYEKL. The CDR3 spans 14 residues. This CDR3 is CASSLHRGIYEQYF. As DNA, the CDR3 is TGCGCCAGCAGCCTACACAGGGGGATCTACGAGCAGTACTTC.

The rearrangement joins TRBV9 to TRBJ2-1, with a weak D call TRBD2 (7 bases). V was shortened by 7 bases and J by 2 bases, with 13 bases between the two germline ends. CDR3 length: 14 amino acids. Germline CDR1 reads SGDLS; CDR2 reads YYNGEE. CDR3 region: CASGGEGAYNEQFF. CDR3 sequence (DNA): TGTGCCAGCGGGGGGGAGGGGGCCTACAATGAGCAGTTCTTC. Drawing the rest from reference TRBV9 and TRBJ2-1, the complete variable domain is DSGVTQTPKHLITATGQRVTLRCSPRSGDLSVYWYQQSLDQGLQFLIQYYNGEERAKGNILERFSAQQFPDLHSELNLSSLELGDSALYFCASGGEGAYNEQFFGPGTRLTVL.

This clonotype was observed at least ten times. The CDR3 DNA reads as TGTGCTAGTGGTCCGGACAGACGGGCCACTGAAGCTTTCTTT. This sequence encodes CASGPDRRATEAFF. V is TRBV12-5 and J is TRBJ1-1, with D perhaps matching TRBD1 (6 bases). Trimming shortened V by 5 bases and J by 4 bases, and 14 bases separated the two germline ends. Germline V gene lookup returns CDR1 LGHNT and CDR2 FRNRAP. This CDR3 is built from 14 residues.

Comment on this clonotype: A read error is possible here, since a much larger clone lies one base away. The chain has TRBV7-9 and TRBJ2-4; 7 bases map to TRBD1. The assigned J gene may be wrong: the sequence end matches TRBJ2-7 better. Germline V lookup: CDR1 SEHNR, CDR2 FQNEAQ (reference sequence). The CDR3 is 15 amino acids. DNA for the CDR3: TGTGCCGGCAGCCTGACAGGGTTTGGCGCCTACGAGCAGTACTTC. Its protein product is CAGSLTGFGAYEQYF.

The CDR3 protein is CASSPSINQPQHF. The CDR3, as DNA: TGTGCCAGCAGTCCGTCGATAAATCAGCCCCAGCATTTT. This chain uses TRBV6-1 with TRBJ1-5; no reliable D call. V lost 5 bases and J lost 4, with 9 bases in between. Germline V gene sequence: CDR1 MNHNS, CDR2 SASEGT. This CDR3 is built from 13 residues.

The chain recombines TRBV4-3 with TRBJ1-2; D not certain. V lost 5 bases and J lost 2, with 12 bases in between. There are 14 residues in the CDR3. CDR1 and CDR2 (germline): LGHNA, YSLEER. The CDR3 protein is CASSGGIANYGYTF. The CDR3 DNA sequence: TGCGCCAGCAGCGGAGGGATTGCAAACTATGGCTACACCTTC.

The rearrangement uses TRBV27 and TRBJ1-3; perhaps TRBD1 as D (6 bases). Germline CDR1 reads MNHEY; CDR2 reads SMNVEV (reference sequence). The CDR3 consists of 15 residues. Deletions cut 4 bases from V and 4 bases from J, with 14 bases between. This chain's CDR3 is CASSSRTGLGNTIYF. In DNA, the CDR3 is TGTGCCAGCAGTTCACGAACAGGGCTGGGAAACACCATATATTTT.

The gene calls are TRBV18 and TRBJ2-1; 11 bases map to TRBD2. J was trimmed by 4 bases and V by 1 base; bases with no gene match: 12. The CDR3 loop spans 19 amino acids. Per germline, CDR1 KGHSH and CDR2 LQKENI. CDR3 bases: TGTGCCAGCTCACCACTTGGGCTAGCGGGGGGCCAGATTTACAATGAGCAGTTCTTC. This codes for CASSPLGLAGGQIYNEQFF.

This chain links TRBV14 with TRBJ2-1; 8 bases map to TRBD2. With V trimmed by 4 bases and J by 9 bases, 14 bases remained unmatched. The CDR3 is 16 amino acids. Germline V gives CDR1 SGHDN, CDR2 FVKESK. CDR3 region: CASSPSGSGRAGEQFF. Written as DNA, the CDR3 is TGTGCCAGCAGCCCTTCGGGGAGCGGGAGAGCGGGTGAGCAGTTCTTC.

This chain links TRBV7-9 with TRBJ1-5, with TRBD1 matching over 10 bases. Per the germline V gene, CDR1 is SEHNR and CDR2 is FQNEAQ (reference sequence). The length of the CDR3 is 17 residues. Trimming took 3 bases from V and 3 from J; bases not matched to a gene: 8. In DNA, the CDR3 is TGTGCCAGCAGCTTCAGTGTGGACAGGGGGGCCAATCAGCCCCAGCATTTT. Translated: CASSFSVDRGANQPQHF.

The chain has TRBV6-5 and TRBJ2-2; possible D gene TRBD1, 5 bases. Looked up from germline, CDR1 is MNHEY and CDR2 is SVGAGI. Trimming removed 5 bases from V and 6 bases from J, with 19 bases in between. This CDR3 region has 16 residues. DNA for the CDR3: TGTGCCAGCAGTAACATAATGGAGATCAGGGCCGGGGAGCTGTTTTTT. It translates to CASSNIMEIRAGELFF.

This clonotype was seen a handful of times. The V gene is TRBV6-6, the J gene TRBJ2-3, with D maybe TRBD2 (5 bases). V was cut by 0 bases and J by 3 bases, with 13 bases left in between. The CDR3 totals 16 residues. Germline V gene data show CDR1 as MNHNY and CDR2 as SVGAGI (reference sequence). Here the CDR3 reads CASSYSRATRTDTQYF. DNA of the CDR3: TGTGCCAGCAGTTACTCGAGAGCCACTAGAACAGATACGCAGTATTTT.

In this sample, this clonotype turned up a few times. The chain recombines TRBV7-2 with TRBJ2-7, with D maybe TRBD2 (5 bases). Germline values: CDR1 SGHTA, CDR2 FQGNSA. This CDR3 has 14 amino acids. Trimming cost V 5 bases and J 1 base, with 12 bases left between them. The CDR3 DNA is TGTGCCAGCAGCCAGAGGGCGAATTCCTACGAGCAGTACTTC. Protein: CASSQRANSYEQYF.

V usage is TRBV2 and J usage is TRBJ2-3, with D perhaps TRBD1 or TRBD2 (5 bases each). The CDR3 is made up of 14 amino acids. V was shortened by 1 base and J by 5 bases, with 10 bases between the two germline ends. Germline V gives CDR1 SNHLY, CDR2 FYNNEI. The CDR3 spells CASSEVPGRDTQYF. The DNA for the CDR3 is TGTGCCAGCAGTGAAGTCCCAGGGAGAGATACGCAGTATTTT.

The chain is built from TRBV4-2 and TRBJ2-2; possibly TRBD1 or TRBD2 for D (7 bases each). CDR3 length equals 14 residues. V dropped 8 bases and J dropped 1 base, with 11 bases sitting between them. The germline gives CDR1 LGHNA, CDR2 YNFKEQ. The CDR3 DNA reads TGTGCCAGCGGGAGGGACAGGAACACCGGGGAGCTGTTTTTT. Translation: CASGRDRNTGELFF.

On this clonotype: One end of the junction varies from germline; a read error may be responsible. The CDR3 sequence: CSARDHRRTSHLHF. CDR3 DNA sequence: TGCAGTGCTAGAGATCACCGCAGAACTTCACACCTCCACTTT. The chain recombines TRBV20-1 with TRBJ1-6; D ambiguous. Germline V gives CDR1 DFQATT, CDR2 SNEGSKA (reference sequence). This CDR3 spans 14 amino acids.

At least ten counts were recorded for this clonotype. A much larger clone sits a single nucleotide away, making a read error possible. The chain carries TRBV27 and TRBJ2-1; a weak D match, TRBD2 (6 bases). The better agreement between TRBJ2-7 and the DNA end casts doubt on the J call. The germline CDR1 and CDR2 sequences are MNHEY and SMNVEV (reference sequence). CDR3 size: 12 residues. This CDR3 reads CASSRGYNEQYF. The CDR3 nucleotides read TGTGCCAGCAGTCGGGGGTACAATGAGCAGTACTTC.

This clonotype appeared once. Its ends do not fully match the called genes, so a read error is possible. This chain connects TRBV29-1 to TRBJ2-3, with D possibly TRBD2 on 5 matching bases. The germline V gene has CDR1 SQVTM and CDR2 ANQGSEA. The CDR3 is made up of 13 amino acids. For the CDR3, the DNA is TGCAGCGGTGAAGATCGAGGCGGGGATACGCAGTATTTT. It translates to CSGEDRGGDTQYF.

This clonotype came up a few times. The chain couples TRBV24-1 to TRBJ2-7; the D call may be TRBD1 or TRBD2 (6 bases each). Trimming took off 9 bases at V and 7 bases at J, with 12 bases between the two ends. The CDR3 runs to 11 residues. The germline V gene encodes CDR1 KGHDR and CDR2 SFDVKD. The CDR3 region has the DNA TGTGCCACCGGAGGGGGTAATGAGCAGTACTTC. It codes for CATGGGNEQYF.